The clone carrying this T cell receptor beta chain was picked up a small number of times. The antigen remains unidentified. This CDR3 is built from 14 residues. V was trimmed by 6 bases and J by 5 bases, leaving 16 bases between them. Germline V gene lookup returns CDR1 MDHEN and CDR2 SYDVKM. The data stem from a study of cytomegalovirus exposure and HLA in healthy donors. Across the study: Previous work identified roughly 120 million unique TCR beta sequences from 150 million to 200 million T cells.

The study's findings and limits: Cytomegalovirus-associated status was assigned to some 160 TCR beta chains. Immune exposure was documented only through CMV serostatus.

The primer mix had 60 Vbeta and 13 Jbeta primers. Per the original methods: In a later analysis, the count reached 76 million or so unique TCR beta chains, with around 11 million shared. Sequencing used immunoSEQ multiplex PCR; TCRdb keeps in-frame clones, though not all of them. For V, J and clone size, that table is used; D and trimming come from the DNA. The sample lists some 150,000 clones; around 74% were seen once. Sequenced sample: PBMCs. This TCR came from a man between 18 and 29 years old in good health and CMV-seropositive. V gene TRBV28 combines with J gene TRBJ1-1, with D tentatively TRBD1 (6 bases). The DNA of the CDR3 is TGTGCCAGCAGCTGGGGAGGGGGTGGGACTGAAGCTTTCTTT. This gives the protein CASSWGGGGTEAFF.